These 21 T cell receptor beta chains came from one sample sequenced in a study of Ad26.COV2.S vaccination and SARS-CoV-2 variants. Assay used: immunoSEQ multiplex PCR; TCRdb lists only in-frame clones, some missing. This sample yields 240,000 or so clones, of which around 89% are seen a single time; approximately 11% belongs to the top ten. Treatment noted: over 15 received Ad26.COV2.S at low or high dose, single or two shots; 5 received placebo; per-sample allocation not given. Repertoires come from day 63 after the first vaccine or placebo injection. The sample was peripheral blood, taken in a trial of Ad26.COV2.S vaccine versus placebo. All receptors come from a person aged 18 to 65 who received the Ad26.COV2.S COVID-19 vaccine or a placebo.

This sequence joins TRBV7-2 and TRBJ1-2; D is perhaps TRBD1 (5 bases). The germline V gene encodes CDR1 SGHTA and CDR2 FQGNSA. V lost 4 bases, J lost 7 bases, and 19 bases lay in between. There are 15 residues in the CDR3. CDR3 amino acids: CASSSGDGTNLGYTF. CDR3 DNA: TGTGCCAGCAGCTCGGGGGACGGTACCAACCTTGGCTACACCTTC.

The CDR3 DNA reads TGTGCCAGCAGTGGACCCACAGGGGGGGTCAACACTGAAGCTTTCTTT. Protein: CASSGPTGGVNTEAFF. The gene calls are TRBV2 and TRBJ1-1; 8 bases are shared with TRBD1. The CDR3 extends over 16 amino acids. The germline V gene has CDR1 SNHLY and CDR2 FYNNEI. V lost 4 bases to trimming and J lost 2 bases; unmatched junction nucleotides: 9.

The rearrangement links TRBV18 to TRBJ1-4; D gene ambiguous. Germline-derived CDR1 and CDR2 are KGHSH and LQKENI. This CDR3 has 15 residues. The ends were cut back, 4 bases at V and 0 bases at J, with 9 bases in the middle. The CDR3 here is CASSLRGATNEKLFF. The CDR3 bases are TGTGCCAGCTCACTACGCGGTGCAACTAATGAAAAACTGTTTTTT.

CDR3 in amino acids: CASSLDRSGELFF. Here the CDR3 DNA reads TGTGCCAGCAGCCTAGACAGGTCGGGGGAGCTGTTTTTT. The genes are TRBV9 and TRBJ2-2; D is perhaps TRBD1 (6 bases). The CDR3 runs to 13 residues. Germline V gene sequence: CDR1 SGDLS, CDR2 YYNGEE. Trimming cost V 4 bases and J 8 bases, with 12 bases left between them.

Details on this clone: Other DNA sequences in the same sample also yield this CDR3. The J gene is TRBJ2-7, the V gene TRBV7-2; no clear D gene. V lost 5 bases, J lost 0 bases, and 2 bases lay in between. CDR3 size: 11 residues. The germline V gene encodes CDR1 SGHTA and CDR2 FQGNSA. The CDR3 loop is CASSPSYEQYF. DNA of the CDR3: TGTGCCAGCAGCCCCTCCTACGAGCAGTACTTC.

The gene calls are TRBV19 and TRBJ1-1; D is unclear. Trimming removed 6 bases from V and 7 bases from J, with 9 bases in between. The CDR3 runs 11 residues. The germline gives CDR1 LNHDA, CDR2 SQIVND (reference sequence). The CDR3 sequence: CASRGAGEAFF. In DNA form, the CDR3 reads TGTGCCAGTAGGGGCGCTGGTGAAGCTTTCTTT.

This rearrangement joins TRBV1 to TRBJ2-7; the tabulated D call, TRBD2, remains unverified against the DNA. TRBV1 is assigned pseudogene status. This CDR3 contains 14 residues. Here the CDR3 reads CTSSIGGSGDEQYF. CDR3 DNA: TGCACCAGCAGCATCGGGGGAAGTGGCGACGAGCAGTACTTC.

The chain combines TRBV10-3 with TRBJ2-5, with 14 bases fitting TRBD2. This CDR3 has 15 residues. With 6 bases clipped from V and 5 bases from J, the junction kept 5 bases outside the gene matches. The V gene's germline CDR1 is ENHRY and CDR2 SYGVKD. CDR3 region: CAISPGLAGEETQYF. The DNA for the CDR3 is TGTGCCATCAGCCCGGGACTAGCGGGAGAGGAGACCCAGTACTTC.

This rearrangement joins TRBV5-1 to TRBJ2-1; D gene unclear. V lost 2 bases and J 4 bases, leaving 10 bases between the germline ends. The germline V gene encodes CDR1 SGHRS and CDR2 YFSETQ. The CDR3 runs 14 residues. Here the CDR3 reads CASSFGQIYNEQFF. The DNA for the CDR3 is TGCGCCAGCAGCTTTGGGCAAATTTACAATGAGCAGTTCTTC.

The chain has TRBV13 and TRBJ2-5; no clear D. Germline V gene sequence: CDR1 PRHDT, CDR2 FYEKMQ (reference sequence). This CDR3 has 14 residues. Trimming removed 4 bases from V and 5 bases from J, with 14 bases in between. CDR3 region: CASSSVLRGETQYF. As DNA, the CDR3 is TGTGCCAGCAGCTCGGTCCTCCGTGGGGAGACCCAGTACTTC.

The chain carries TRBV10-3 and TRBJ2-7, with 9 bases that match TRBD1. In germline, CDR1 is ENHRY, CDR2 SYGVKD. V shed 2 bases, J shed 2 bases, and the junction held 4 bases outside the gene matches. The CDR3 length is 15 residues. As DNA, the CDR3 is TGTGCCATCAGTGAGGGGACAGGGAGGACCTACGAGCAGTACTTC. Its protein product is CAISEGTGRTYEQYF.

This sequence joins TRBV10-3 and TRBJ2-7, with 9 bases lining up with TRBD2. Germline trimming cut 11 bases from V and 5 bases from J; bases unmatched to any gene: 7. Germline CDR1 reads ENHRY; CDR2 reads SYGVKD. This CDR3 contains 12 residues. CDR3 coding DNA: TGTGCCTCGGGACTAGCCGCCCACGAGCAGTACTTC. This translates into CASGLAAHEQYF.

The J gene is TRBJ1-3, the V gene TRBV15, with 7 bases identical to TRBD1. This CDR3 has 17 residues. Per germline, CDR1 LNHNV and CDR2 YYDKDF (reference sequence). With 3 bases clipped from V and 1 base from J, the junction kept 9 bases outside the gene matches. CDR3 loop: CATSSWDRPKSGNTIYF. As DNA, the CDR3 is TGTGCCACCAGCAGCTGGGACAGACCTAAATCTGGAAACACCATATATTTT. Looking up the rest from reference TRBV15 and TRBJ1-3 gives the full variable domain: DAMVIQNPRYQVTQFGKPVTLSCSQTLNHNVMYWYQQKSSQAPKLLFHYYDKDFNNEADTPDNFQSRRPNTSFCFLDIRSPGLGDTAMYLCATSSWDRPKSGNTIYFGEGSWLTVV.

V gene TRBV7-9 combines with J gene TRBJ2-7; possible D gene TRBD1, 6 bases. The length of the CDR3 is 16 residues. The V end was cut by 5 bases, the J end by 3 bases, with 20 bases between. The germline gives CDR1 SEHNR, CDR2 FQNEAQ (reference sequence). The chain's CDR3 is CASSTEAGTPHYEQYF. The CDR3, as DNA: TGTGCCAGCAGCACAGAGGCCGGGACACCACACTACGAGCAGTACTTC.

The CDR3 sequence is CASSQDEIFSYNEQFF. CDR3 DNA sequence: TGTGCCAGCAGCCAAGATGAGATATTCTCCTACAATGAGCAGTTCTTC. The chain combines TRBV14 with TRBJ2-1; D is unresolved. Germline V gene data show CDR1 as SGHDN and CDR2 as FVKESK. The V end was cut by 0 bases, the J end by 0 bases, with 9 bases between. The CDR3 has 16 amino acids.

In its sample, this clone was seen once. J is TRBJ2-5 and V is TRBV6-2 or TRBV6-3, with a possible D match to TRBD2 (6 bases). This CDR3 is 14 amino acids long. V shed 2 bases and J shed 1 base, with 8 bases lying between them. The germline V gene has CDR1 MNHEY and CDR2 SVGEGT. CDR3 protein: CASSYVGGQETQYF. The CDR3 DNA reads TGTGCCAGCAGTTACGTGGGGGGCCAAGAGACCCAGTACTTC.

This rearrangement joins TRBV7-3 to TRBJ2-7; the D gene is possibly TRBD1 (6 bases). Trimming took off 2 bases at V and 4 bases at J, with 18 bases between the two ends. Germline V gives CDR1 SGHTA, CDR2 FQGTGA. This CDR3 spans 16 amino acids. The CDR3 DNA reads TGTGCCAGCAGCTTAGGCCCTAGACAGGACGGTTACGAGCAGTACTTC. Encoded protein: CASSLGPRQDGYEQYF.

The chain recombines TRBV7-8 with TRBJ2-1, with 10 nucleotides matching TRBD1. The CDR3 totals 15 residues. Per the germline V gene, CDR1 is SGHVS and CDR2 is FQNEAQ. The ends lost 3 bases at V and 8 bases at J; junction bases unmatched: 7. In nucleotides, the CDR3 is TGTGCCAGCAGCTTCGCCGGGACAGGGGTGCATGAGCAGTTCTTC. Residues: CASSFAGTGVHEQFF.

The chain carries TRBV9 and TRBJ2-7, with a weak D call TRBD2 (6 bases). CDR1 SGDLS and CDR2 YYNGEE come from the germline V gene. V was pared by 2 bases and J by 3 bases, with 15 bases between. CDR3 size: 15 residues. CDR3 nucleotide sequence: TGTGCCAGCAGCGTGACCGGGACGGACTACTACGAGCAGTACTTC. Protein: CASSVTGTDYYEQYF.

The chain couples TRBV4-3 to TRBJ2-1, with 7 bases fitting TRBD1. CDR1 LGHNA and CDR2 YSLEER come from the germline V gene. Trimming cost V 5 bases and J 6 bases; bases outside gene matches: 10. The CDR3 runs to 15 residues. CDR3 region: CASSSYRDSFNEQFF. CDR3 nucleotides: TGCGCCAGCAGCTCTTACCGGGACAGCTTCAATGAGCAGTTCTTC.

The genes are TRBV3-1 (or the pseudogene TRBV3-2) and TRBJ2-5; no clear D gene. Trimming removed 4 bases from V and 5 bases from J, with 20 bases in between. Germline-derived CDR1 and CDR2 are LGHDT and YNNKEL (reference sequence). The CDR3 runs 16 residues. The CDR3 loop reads CASSPLFEGLGETQYF. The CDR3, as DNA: TGTGCCAGCAGCCCCCTTTTCGAAGGGCTGGGGGAGACCCAGTACTTC.